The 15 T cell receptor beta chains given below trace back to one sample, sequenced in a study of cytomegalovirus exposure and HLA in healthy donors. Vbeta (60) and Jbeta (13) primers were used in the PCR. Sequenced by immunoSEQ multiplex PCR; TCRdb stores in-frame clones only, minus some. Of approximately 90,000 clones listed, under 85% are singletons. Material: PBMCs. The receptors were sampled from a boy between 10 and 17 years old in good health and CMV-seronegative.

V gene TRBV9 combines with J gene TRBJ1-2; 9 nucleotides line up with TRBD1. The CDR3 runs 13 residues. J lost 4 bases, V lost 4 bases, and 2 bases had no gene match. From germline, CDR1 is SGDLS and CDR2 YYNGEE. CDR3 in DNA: TGTGCCAGCAGCATGGGACAGGGCTATGGCTACACCTTC. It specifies CASSMGQGYGYTF.

CDR3 DNA sequence: TGTGCCTGGAGTTCAGGGGCGCGTAGGTACTTC. Encoded protein: CAWSSGARRYF. The gene calls are TRBV30 and TRBJ2-4; TRBD1 might be the D (6 bases). The CDR3 extends over 11 amino acids. V shed 2 bases and J shed 15 bases, with 14 bases lying between them. Germline V gene sequence: CDR1 GTSNPN, CDR2 SVGIG (reference sequence).

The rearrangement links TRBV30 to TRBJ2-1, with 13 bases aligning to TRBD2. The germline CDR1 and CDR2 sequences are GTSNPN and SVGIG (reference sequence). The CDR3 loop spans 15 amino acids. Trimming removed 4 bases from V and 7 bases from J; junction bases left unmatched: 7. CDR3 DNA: TGTGCCTGGAAAGGCGGGACTAGCGGGGTGAATGAGCAGTTCTTC. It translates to CAWKGGTSGVNEQFF.

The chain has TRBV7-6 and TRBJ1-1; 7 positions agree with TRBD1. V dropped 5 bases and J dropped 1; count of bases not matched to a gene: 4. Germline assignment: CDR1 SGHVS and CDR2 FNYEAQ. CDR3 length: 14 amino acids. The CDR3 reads CASSPGTENTEAFF. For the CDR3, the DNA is TGTGCCAGCAGCCCGGGGACAGAGAACACTGAAGCTTTCTTT. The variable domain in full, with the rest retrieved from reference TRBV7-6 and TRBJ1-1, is GAGVSQSPRYKVTKRGQDVALRCDPISGHVSLYWYRQALGQGPEFLTYFNYEAQQDKSGLPNDRFSAERPEGSISTLTIQRTEQRDSAMYRCASSPGTENTEAFFGQGTRLTVV.

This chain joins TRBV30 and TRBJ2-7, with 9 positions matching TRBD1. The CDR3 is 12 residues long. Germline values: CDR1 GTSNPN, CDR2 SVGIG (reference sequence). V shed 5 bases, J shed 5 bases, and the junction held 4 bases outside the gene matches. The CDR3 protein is CAWGQGPNEQYF. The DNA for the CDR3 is TGTGCCTGGGGACAGGGGCCCAACGAGCAGTACTTC.

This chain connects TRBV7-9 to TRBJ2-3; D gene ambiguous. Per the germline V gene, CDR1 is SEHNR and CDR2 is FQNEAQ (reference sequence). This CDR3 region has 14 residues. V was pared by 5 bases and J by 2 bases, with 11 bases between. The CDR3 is CASSPRISTDTQYF. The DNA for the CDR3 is TGTGCCAGCAGCCCGCGGATTTCCACAGATACGCAGTATTTT.

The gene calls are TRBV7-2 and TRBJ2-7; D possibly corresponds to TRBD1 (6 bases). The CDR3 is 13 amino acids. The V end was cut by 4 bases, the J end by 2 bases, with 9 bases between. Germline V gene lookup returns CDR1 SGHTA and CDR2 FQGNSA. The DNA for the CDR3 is TGTGCCAGCAGCTCAGACAGGCCCTACGAGCAGTACTTC. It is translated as CASSSDRPYEQYF. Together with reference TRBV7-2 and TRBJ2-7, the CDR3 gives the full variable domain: GAGVSQSPSNKVTEKGKDVELRCDPISGHTALYWYRQSLGQGLEFLIYFQGNSAPDKSGLPSDRFSAERTGGSVSTLTIQRTQQEDSAVYLCASSSDRPYEQYFGPGTRLTVT.

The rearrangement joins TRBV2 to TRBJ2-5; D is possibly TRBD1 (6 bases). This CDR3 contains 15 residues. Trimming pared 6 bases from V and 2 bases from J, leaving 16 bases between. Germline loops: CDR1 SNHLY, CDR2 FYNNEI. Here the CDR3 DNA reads TGTGCCAGCAGGTCACAGGGCTTACGACAAGAGACCCAGTACTTC. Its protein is CASRSQGLRQETQYF.

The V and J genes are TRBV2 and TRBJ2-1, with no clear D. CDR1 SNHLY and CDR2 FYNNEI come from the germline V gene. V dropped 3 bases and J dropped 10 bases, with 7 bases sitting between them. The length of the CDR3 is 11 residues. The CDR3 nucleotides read TGTGCCAGCAGTGACAGGTGGGAGCAGTTCTTC. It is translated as CASSDRWEQFF.

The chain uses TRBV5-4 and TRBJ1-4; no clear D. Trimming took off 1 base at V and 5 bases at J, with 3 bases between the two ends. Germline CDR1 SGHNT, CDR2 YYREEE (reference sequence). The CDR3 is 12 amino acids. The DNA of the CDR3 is TGTGCCAGCAGCTTGCAGAATGAAAAACTGTTTTTT. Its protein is CASSLQNEKLFF.

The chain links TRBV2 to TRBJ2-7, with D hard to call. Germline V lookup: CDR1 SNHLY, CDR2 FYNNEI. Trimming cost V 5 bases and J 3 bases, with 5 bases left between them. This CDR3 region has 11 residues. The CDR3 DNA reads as TGTGCCAGCAGTCTAGGCTACGAGCAGTACTTC. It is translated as CASSLGYEQYF.

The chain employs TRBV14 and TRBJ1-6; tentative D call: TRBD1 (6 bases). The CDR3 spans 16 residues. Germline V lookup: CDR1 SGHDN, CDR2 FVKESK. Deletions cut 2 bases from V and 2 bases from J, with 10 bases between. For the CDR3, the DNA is TGTGCCAGCAGCCAACAGGGGAGGGCCTATAATTCACCCCTCCACTTT. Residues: CASSQQGRAYNSPLHF. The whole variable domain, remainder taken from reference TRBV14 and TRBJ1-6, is EAGVTQFPSHSVIEKGQTVTLRCDPISGHDNLYWYRRVMGKEIKFLLHFVKESKQDESGMPNNRFLAERTGGTYSTLKVQPAELEDSGVYFCASSQQGRAYNSPLHFGNGTRLTVT.

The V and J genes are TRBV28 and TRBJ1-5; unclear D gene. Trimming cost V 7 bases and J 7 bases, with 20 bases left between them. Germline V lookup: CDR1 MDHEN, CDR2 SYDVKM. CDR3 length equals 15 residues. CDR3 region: CASTSPTTGSQPQHF. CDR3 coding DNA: TGTGCCAGCACTTCTCCGACGACGGGATCCCAGCCCCAGCATTTT.

The CDR3 loop reads CASSLTGDSTEAFF. CDR3 DNA: TGCGCCAGCAGCTTAACAGGGGATAGCACTGAAGCTTTCTTT. The genes are TRBV5-1 and TRBJ1-1, with 7 bases lining up with TRBD1. The CDR3 sequence is 14 residues long. The ends lost 2 bases at V and 4 bases at J; junction bases unmatched: 5. Germline-derived CDR1 and CDR2 are SGHRS and YFSETQ.

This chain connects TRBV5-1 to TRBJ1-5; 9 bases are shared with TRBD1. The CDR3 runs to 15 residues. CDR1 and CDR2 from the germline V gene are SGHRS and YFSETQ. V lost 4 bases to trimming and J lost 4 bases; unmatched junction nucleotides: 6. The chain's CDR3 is CASSPDGQGNQPQHF. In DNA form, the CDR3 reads TGCGCCAGCAGCCCCGACGGACAGGGGAATCAGCCCCAGCATTTT. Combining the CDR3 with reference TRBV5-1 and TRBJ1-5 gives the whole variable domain KAGVTQTPRYLIKTRGQQVTLSCSPISGHRSVSWYQQTPGQGLQFLFEYFSETQRNKGNFPGRFSGRQFSNSRSEMNVSTLELGDSALYLCASSPDGQGNQPQHFGDGTRLSIL.